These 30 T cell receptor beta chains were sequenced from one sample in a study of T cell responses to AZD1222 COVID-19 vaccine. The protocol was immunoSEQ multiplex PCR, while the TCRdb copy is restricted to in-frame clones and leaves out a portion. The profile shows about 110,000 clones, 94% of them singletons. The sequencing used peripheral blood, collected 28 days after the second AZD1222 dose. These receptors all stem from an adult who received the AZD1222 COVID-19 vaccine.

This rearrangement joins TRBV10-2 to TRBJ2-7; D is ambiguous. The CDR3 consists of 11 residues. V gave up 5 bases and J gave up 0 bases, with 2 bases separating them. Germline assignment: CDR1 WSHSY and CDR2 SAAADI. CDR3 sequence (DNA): TGCGCCAGCAGTTACTCCTACGAGCAGTACTTC. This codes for CASSYSYEQYF.

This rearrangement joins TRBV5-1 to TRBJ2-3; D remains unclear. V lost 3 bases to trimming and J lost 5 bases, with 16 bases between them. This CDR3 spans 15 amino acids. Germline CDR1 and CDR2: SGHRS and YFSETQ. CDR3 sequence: CASSSWTDPKDTQYF. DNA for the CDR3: TGCGCCAGCAGCTCCTGGACCGACCCCAAAGATACGCAGTATTTT.

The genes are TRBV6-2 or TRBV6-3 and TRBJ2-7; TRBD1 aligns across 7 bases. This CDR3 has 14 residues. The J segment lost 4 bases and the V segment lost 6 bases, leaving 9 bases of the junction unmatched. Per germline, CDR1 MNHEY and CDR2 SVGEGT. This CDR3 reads CASSQRGTAYEQYF. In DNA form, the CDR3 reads TGTGCCAGCAGCCAAAGAGGGACAGCTTACGAGCAGTACTTC.

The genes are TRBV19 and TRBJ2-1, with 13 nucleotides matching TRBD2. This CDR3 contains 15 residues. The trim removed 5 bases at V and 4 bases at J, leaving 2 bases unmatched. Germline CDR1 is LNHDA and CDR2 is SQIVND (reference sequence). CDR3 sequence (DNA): TGTGCCAGTAGTCTGACTAGCGGGGGGTACAATGAGCAGTTCTTC. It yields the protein CASSLTSGGYNEQFF. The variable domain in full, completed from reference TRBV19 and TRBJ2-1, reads DGGITQSPKYLFRKEGQNVTLSCEQNLNHDAMYWYRQDPGQGLRLIYYSQIVNDFQKGDIAEGYSVSREKKESFPLTVTSAQKNPTAFYLCASSLTSGGYNEQFFGPGTRLTVL.

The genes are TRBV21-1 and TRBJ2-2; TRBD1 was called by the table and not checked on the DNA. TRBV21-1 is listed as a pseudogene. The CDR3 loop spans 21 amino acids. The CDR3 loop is CASSKDVPRQGAKTNTGELFF. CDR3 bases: TGTGCCAGCAGCAAAGATGTTCCGAGACAGGGGGCGAAAACGAACACCGGGGAGCTGTTTTTT.

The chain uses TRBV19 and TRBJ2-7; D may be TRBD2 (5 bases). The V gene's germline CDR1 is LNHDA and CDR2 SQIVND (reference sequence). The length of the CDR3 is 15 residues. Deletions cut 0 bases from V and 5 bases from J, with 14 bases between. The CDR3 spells CASSIDTSPGNEQYF. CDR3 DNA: TGTGCCAGTAGTATAGATACATCTCCGGGAAACGAGCAGTACTTC.

The CDR3 coding sequence is TGTGCCAGCAGCAGTGTATCCTCTGGAAACACCATATATTTT. As protein: CASSSVSSGNTIYF. The rearrangement links TRBV11-2 to TRBJ1-3; D is unresolved. CDR3 length: 14 amino acids. The ends were cut back, 5 bases at V and 0 bases at J, with 8 bases in the middle. Per germline, CDR1 SGHAT and CDR2 FQNNGV.

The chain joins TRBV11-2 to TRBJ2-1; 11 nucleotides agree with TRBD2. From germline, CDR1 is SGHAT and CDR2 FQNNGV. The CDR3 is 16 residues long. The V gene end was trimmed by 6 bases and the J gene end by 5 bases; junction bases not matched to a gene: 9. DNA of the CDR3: TGTGCCAGCAGTAAACCAATAGCGGGGGGGCACAATGAGCAGTTCTTC. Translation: CASSKPIAGGHNEQFF.

The CDR3 sequence: CASSQSGPYEAFF. DNA of the CDR3: TGTGCCAGCAGCCAATCGGGCCCCTATGAAGCTTTCTTT. The chain uses TRBV16 and TRBJ1-1; D is unresolved. Germline CDR1 KGHSY, CDR2 FQNENV. There are 13 residues in the CDR3. The germline V and J ends were trimmed by 0 bases and 7 bases, with 9 bases remaining between them.

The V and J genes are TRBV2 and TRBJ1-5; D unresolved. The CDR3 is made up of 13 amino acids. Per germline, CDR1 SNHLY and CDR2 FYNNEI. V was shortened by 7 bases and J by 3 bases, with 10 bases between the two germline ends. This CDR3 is CASIGENNQPQHF. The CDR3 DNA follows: TGTGCCAGCATCGGGGAGAACAATCAGCCCCAGCATTTT.

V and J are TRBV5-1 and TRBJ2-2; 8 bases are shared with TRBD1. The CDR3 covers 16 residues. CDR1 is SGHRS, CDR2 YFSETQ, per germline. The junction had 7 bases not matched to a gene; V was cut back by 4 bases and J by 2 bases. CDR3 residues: CASSPSGGRNTGELFF. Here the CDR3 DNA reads TGCGCCAGCAGCCCATCAGGGGGCAGAAACACCGGGGAGCTGTTTTTT.

CDR3 DNA: TGTGCCAGCAGCCAAGAGGCAGGGTATGGCTACACCTTC. Translated, it gives CASSQEAGYGYTF. The chain recombines TRBV4-2 with TRBJ1-2; D perhaps matches TRBD1 (5 bases). CDR1 is LGHNA, CDR2 YNFKEQ, per germline. CDR3 length: 13 residues. V lost 0 bases to trimming and J lost 5 bases, with 7 bases between them.

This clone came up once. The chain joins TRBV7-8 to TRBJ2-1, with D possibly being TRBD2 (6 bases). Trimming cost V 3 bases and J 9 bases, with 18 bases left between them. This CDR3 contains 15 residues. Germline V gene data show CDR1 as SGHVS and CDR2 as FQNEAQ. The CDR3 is CASSLTRGTSGEQFF. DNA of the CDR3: TGTGCCAGCAGCTTGACTAGAGGGACCTCGGGTGAGCAGTTCTTC.

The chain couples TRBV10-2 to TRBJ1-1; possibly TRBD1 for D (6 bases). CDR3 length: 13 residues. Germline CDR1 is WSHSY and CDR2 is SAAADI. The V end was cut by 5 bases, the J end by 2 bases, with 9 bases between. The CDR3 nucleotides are TGCGCCAGCAGTAGGACAGATAACACTGAAGCTTTCTTT. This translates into CASSRTDNTEAFF.

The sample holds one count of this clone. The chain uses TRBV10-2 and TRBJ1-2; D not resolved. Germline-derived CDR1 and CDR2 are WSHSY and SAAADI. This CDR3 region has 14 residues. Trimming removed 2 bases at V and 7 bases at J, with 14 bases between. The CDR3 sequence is CASSEDSPKVGYTF. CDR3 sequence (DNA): TGCGCCAGCAGTGAGGATTCCCCGAAGGTTGGCTACACCTTC.

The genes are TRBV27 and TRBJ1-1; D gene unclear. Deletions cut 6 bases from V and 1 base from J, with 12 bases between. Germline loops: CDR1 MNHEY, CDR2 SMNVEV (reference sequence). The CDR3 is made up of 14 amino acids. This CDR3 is CASSLRVPNTEAFF. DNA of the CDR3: TGTGCCAGCAGCCTTCGCGTACCGAACACTGAAGCTTTCTTT.

CDR3 region: CASSLYSGGIGDTQYF. The CDR3 DNA follows: TGTGCCAGCAGTTTATATAGCGGGGGGATCGGCGATACGCAGTATTTT. V and J are TRBV27 and TRBJ2-3, with TRBD2 identical over 10 bases. The CDR3 has 16 amino acids. The V gene end was trimmed by 1 base and the J gene end by 6 bases; junction bases not matched to a gene: 7. The V gene's germline CDR1 is MNHEY and CDR2 SMNVEV (reference sequence).

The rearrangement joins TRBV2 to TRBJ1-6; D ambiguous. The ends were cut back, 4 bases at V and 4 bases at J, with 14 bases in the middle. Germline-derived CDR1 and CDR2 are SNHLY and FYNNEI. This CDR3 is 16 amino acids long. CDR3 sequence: CASSVRSLSYNSPLHF. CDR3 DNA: TGTGCCAGCAGTGTGAGGAGCCTCTCGTATAATTCACCCCTCCACTTT.

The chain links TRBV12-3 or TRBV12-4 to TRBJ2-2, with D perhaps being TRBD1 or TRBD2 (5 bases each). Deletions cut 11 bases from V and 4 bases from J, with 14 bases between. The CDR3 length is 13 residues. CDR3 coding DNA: TGTGCCGGGCGAGGGGTAATCACCGGGGAGCTGTTTTTT. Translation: CAGRGVITGELFF.

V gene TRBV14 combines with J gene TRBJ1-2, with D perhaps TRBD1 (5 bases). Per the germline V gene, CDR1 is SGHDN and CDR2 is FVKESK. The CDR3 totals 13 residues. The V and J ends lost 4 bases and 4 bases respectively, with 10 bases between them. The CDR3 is CASSPGGGYGYTF. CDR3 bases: TGTGCCAGCAGCCCGGGGGGGGGCTATGGCTACACCTTC.

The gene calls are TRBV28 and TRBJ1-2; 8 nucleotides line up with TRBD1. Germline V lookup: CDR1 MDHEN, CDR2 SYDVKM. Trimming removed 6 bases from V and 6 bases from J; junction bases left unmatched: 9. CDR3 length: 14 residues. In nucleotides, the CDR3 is TGTGCCAGCAGCTCCTTTGGACAGGGTCATGGCTACACCTTC. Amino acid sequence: CASSSFGQGHGYTF.

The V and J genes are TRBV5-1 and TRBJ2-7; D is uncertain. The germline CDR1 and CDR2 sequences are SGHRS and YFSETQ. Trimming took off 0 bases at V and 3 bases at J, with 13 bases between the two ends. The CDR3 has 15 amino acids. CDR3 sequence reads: CASSLEARTNYEQYF. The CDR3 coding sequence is TGCGCCAGCAGCTTGGAGGCCAGGACGAACTACGAGCAGTACTTC.

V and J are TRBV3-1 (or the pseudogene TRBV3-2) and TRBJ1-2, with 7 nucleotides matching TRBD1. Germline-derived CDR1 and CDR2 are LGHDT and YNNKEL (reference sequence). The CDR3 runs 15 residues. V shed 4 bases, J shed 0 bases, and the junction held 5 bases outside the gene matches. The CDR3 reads CASSLGTEPNYGYTF. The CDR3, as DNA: TGTGCCAGCAGCCTCGGGACAGAGCCTAACTATGGCTACACCTTC.

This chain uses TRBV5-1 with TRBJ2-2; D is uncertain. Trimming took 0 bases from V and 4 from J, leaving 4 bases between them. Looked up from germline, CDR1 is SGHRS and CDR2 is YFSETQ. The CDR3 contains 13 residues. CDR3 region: CASSLGTTGELFF. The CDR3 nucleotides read TGCGCCAGCAGCTTGGGTACCACCGGGGAGCTGTTTTTT. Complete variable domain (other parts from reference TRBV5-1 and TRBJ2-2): KAGVTQTPRYLIKTRGQQVTLSCSPISGHRSVSWYQQTPGQGLQFLFEYFSETQRNKGNFPGRFSGRQFSNSRSEMNVSTLELGDSALYLCASSLGTTGELFFGEGSRLTVL.

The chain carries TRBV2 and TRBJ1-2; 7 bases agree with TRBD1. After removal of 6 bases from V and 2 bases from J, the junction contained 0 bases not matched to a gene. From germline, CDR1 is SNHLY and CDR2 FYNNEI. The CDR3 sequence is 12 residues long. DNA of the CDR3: TGTGCCAGCAGGACAGGGAACTATGGCTACACCTTC. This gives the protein CASRTGNYGYTF.

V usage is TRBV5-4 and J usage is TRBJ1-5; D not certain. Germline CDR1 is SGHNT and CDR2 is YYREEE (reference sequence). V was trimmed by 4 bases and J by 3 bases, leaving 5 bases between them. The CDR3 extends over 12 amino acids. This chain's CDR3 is CASSLDNQPQHF. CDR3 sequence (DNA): TGTGCCAGCAGCCTCGACAATCAGCCCCAGCATTTT.

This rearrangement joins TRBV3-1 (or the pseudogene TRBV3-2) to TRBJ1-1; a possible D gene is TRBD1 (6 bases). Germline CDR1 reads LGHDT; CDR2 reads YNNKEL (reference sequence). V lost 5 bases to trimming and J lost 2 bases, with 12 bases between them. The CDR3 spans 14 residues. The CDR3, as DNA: TGTGCCAGCAGCGGGCCGGGGACAAACACTGAAGCTTTCTTT. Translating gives CASSGPGTNTEAFF.

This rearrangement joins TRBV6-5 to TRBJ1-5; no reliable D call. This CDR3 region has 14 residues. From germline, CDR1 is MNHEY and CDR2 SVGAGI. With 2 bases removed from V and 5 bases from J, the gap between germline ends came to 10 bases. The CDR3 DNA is TGTGCCAGCAGTTACCTGGCAGGTGATCAGCCCCAGCATTTT. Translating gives CASSYLAGDQPQHF.

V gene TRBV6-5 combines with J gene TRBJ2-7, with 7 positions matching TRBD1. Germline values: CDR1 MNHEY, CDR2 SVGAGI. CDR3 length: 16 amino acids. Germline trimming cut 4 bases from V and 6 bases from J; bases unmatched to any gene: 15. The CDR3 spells CASSSGTAIDFSEQYF. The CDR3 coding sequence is TGTGCCAGCAGTTCCGGGACAGCTATCGACTTCTCCGAGCAGTACTTC.

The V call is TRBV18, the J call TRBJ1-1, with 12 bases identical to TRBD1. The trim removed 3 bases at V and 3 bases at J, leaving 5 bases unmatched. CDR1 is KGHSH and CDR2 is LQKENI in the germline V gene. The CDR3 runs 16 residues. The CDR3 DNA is TGTGCCAGCTCACCTCTGGGACAGGGGGCCGACACTGAAGCTTTCTTT. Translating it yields CASSPLGQGADTEAFF.